The clone carrying this TCR beta chain was detected ten times or more. Its antigen is not identified. These data are taken from a study of Graves' ophthalmopathy and Graves' hyperthyroidism. Study-wide results and limits: Most expanded thyroid clonotypes above 0.001 frequency also appeared in blood.

Enrollment excluded any patients with other autoimmune diseases, uncontrolled infections, pregnancy or lactation. PBMCs had their origin in fresh peripheral blood (10 ml). Looked up from germline, CDR1 is MNHEY and CDR2 is SVGAGI. Germline trimming cut 2 bases from V and 4 bases from J; bases unmatched to any gene: 8. The CDR3 has 17 residues. TCR beta CDR3 regions were amplified from RNA transcripts. An initial RT-PCR round employing HTBI primers preceded a second-round multiplex PCR. TCRdb fed the multiplex PCR reads into MiXCR, producing one record per CDR3 protein. The sample lists more than 150,000 distinct CDR3 sequences, under 40% occurring once.

The sequencing input was peripheral blood. The chain carries TRBV6-5 and TRBJ2-4, with TRBD1 matching 10 bases. This receptor was identified in a middle-aged woman with Graves' ophthalmopathy. This CDR3 is CASSYLQPGQGKNIQYF. In DNA, the CDR3 is TGTGCCAGCAGTTACCTACAACCGGGACAGGGGAAAAACATTCAGTACTTC.